These 18 T cell receptor beta chains share one sample of origin, sequenced in a study of blood T cell repertoires in COVID-19. Clones were read by immunoSEQ multiplex PCR, and TCRdb kept only the in-frame ones, dropping some. The table has a few hundred thousand clones, 85% seen once; the top ten hold 7.2%. Sequencing was performed on peripheral blood. The receptors shown here come from a human donor in a cohort sampled during active COVID-19.

The rearrangement links TRBV6-5 to TRBJ2-1, with unresolved D. The CDR3 spans 11 residues. Germline V gene data show CDR1 as MNHEY and CDR2 as SVGAGI. V lost 7 bases to trimming and J lost 3 bases, with 4 bases between them. CDR3 residues: CASTSYNEQFF. DNA for the CDR3: TGTGCCAGCACCAGCTACAATGAGCAGTTCTTC.

V usage is TRBV19 and J usage is TRBJ1-5, with 7 positions matching TRBD1. The CDR3 is 14 amino acids. CDR1 and CDR2 (germline): LNHDA, SQIVND (reference sequence). V dropped 3 bases and J dropped 7; count of bases not matched to a gene: 6. This CDR3 reads CASSIPGRGQPQHF. For the CDR3, the DNA is TGTGCCAGTAGTATTCCCGGCAGGGGGCAGCCCCAGCATTTT.

In the case of this clone: Other nucleotide sequences from this sample produce the same CDR3. V usage is TRBV12-3 or TRBV12-4 and J usage is TRBJ1-5; D uncertain. Deletions cut 2 bases from V and 4 bases from J, with 6 bases between. The CDR3 loop spans 13 amino acids. In DNA form, the CDR3 reads TGTGCCAGCAGTTTAAGAGGGAATCAGCCCCAGCATTTT. Translation gives CASSLRGNQPQHF.

The chain couples TRBV25-1 to TRBJ1-1; TRBD1 is a possible D gene (5 bases). The V end was cut by 1 base, the J end by 4 bases, with 10 bases between. Germline CDR1 is MGHDK and CDR2 is SYGVNS. The CDR3 length is 14 residues. CDR3 sequence: CASSESGGGTEAFF. The CDR3 DNA reads TGTGCCAGCAGTGAATCCGGGGGAGGCACTGAAGCTTTCTTT.

V usage is TRBV7-9 and J usage is TRBJ1-1; D perhaps matches TRBD1 (5 bases). The V end was cut by 7 bases, the J end by 1 base, with 10 bases between. CDR3 size: 13 residues. Germline V gene lookup returns CDR1 SEHNR and CDR2 FQNEAQ (reference sequence). The CDR3: CASIPGGNTEAFF. In DNA form, the CDR3 reads TGTGCCAGCATCCCGGGGGGGAACACTGAAGCTTTCTTT.

The CDR3 spells CASSQTTQGAETQYF. CDR3 nucleotides: TGTGCCAGCAGCCAGACGACACAGGGGGCAGAGACCCAGTACTTC. The V and J genes are TRBV5-6 and TRBJ2-5, with TRBD1 matching 9 bases. Trimming cost V 4 bases and J 4 bases; bases outside gene matches: 8. Germline-derived CDR1 and CDR2 are SGHDT and YYEEEE. The CDR3 totals 15 residues. The whole variable domain, remainder taken from reference TRBV5-6 and TRBJ2-5, is DAGVTQSPTHLIKTRGQQVTLRCSPKSGHDTVSWYQQALGQGPQFIFQYYEEEERQRGNFPDRFSGHQFPNYSSELNVNALLLGDSALYLCASSQTTQGAETQYFGPGTRLLVL.

The chain links TRBV3-1 (or the pseudogene TRBV3-2) to TRBJ2-2; possibly TRBD1 for D (5 bases). The CDR3 spans 15 residues. Germline loops: CDR1 LGHDT, CDR2 YNNKEL (reference sequence). The V gene lost 2 bases and the J gene lost 6 bases, with 13 bases spanning the gap. The CDR3 nucleotides are TGTGCCAGCAGCCAATCGTTCAGGGTGGCCGGGGAGCTGTTTTTT. Translation: CASSQSFRVAGELFF.

The V and J genes are TRBV9 and TRBJ2-2, with TRBD2 matching over 16 bases. CDR1 is SGDLS, CDR2 YYNGEE, per germline. The CDR3 has 18 residues. Losses at the gene ends were 4 bases for V and 5 bases for J; bases not matched to a gene: 8. The CDR3 region is CASSTGTSGGATTGELFF. DNA of the CDR3: TGTGCCAGCAGCACTGGGACTAGCGGGGGGGCTACTACCGGGGAGCTGTTTTTT.

The chain couples TRBV7-9 to TRBJ2-7; 7 nucleotides agree with TRBD2. Germline trimming cut 5 bases from V and 4 bases from J; bases unmatched to any gene: 17. Germline loops: CDR1 SEHNR, CDR2 FQNEAQ (reference sequence). CDR3 size: 17 residues. CDR3 DNA: TGTGCCAGCAGCGGTCCGGCGTCAGCGGGACCTTATTACGAGCAGTACTTC. This translates into CASSGPASAGPYYEQYF.

This clone has only a few counts. This chain connects TRBV5-4 to TRBJ1-4, with 8 positions matching TRBD1. The V gene's germline CDR1 is SGHNT and CDR2 YYREEE (reference sequence). There are 14 residues in the CDR3. The junction had 4 bases not matched to a gene; V was cut back by 4 bases and J by 5 bases. This CDR3 is CASSPQGENEKLFF. In DNA form, the CDR3 reads TGTGCCAGCAGCCCACAGGGGGAGAATGAAAAACTGTTTTTT.

The chain joins TRBV27 to TRBJ1-2; D ambiguous. CDR1 MNHEY and CDR2 SMNVEV come from the germline V gene (reference sequence). V lost 0 bases, J lost 6 bases, and 8 bases lay in between. The CDR3 has 13 residues. The CDR3 is CASSLSRGNGYTF. As DNA, the CDR3 is TGTGCCAGCAGTTTATCTCGGGGAAATGGCTACACCTTC.

J is TRBJ2-1 and V is TRBV9; 9 nucleotides match TRBD2. Trimming at V came to 0 bases and at J to 4 bases, leaving 5 bases not matched to a gene. Germline loops: CDR1 SGDLS, CDR2 YYNGEE. The CDR3 consists of 16 residues. CDR3 DNA sequence: TGTGCCAGCAGCGTAGTGGCGCGGGGGGGATACAATGAGCAGTTCTTC. Translating gives CASSVVARGGYNEQFF.

The genes are TRBV10-3 and TRBJ1-2, with TRBD1 matching over 8 bases. V gave up 7 bases and J gave up 6 bases; unmatched junction bases: 7. Looked up from germline, CDR1 is ENHRY and CDR2 is SYGVKD. The CDR3 runs to 13 residues. CDR3 coding DNA: TGTGCCATCACGGACAGGGCAATCGATGGCTACACCTTC. Its translation: CAITDRAIDGYTF.

V gene TRBV27 combines with J gene TRBJ1-5; TRBD1 might be the D (5 bases). The CDR3 is 14 amino acids. Trimming left V 4 bases short and J 4 bases short, with 11 bases between. Germline assignment: CDR1 MNHEY and CDR2 SMNVEV (reference sequence). CDR3 in amino acids: CASSSTDPNQPQHF. CDR3 nucleotide sequence: TGTGCCAGCAGTTCGACAGACCCAAATCAGCCCCAGCATTTT.

The chain employs TRBV30 and TRBJ1-3; 9 nucleotides match TRBD1. The CDR3 contains 13 residues. Trimming removed 7 bases from V and 7 bases from J; junction bases left unmatched: 8. From germline, CDR1 is GTSNPN and CDR2 SVGIG (reference sequence). The CDR3 DNA reads TGTGCCTACAAGGTGACAGGGGGTAACACCATATATTTT. It encodes CAYKVTGGNTIYF.

The chain employs TRBV19 and TRBJ2-7, with D possibly TRBD1 on 6 matching bases. Per the germline V gene, CDR1 is LNHDA and CDR2 is SQIVND (reference sequence). V shed 5 bases and J shed 0 bases, with 11 bases lying between them. This CDR3 comprises 14 residues. The DNA of the CDR3 is TGTGCCAGTAGTGACGACAGGAGCTCCTACGAGCAGTACTTC. As protein: CASSDDRSSYEQYF.

The table lists this clone with a few counts. The V call is TRBV24-1, the J call TRBJ2-2; D perhaps matches TRBD1 (6 bases). The CDR3 totals 13 residues. The germline V gene encodes CDR1 KGHDR and CDR2 SFDVKD. V was pared by 9 bases and J by 7 bases, with 14 bases between. The CDR3 region is CATHDNRVGELFF. The CDR3 DNA is TGTGCCACCCACGACAACAGGGTCGGGGAGCTGTTTTTT.

In this sample, this clone turned up once. The rearrangement links TRBV11-3 to TRBJ2-2; 7 bases are shared with TRBD1. V lost 5 bases and J lost 6; bases outside the gene matches: 6. The CDR3 length is 14 residues. The V gene's germline CDR1 is SGHNT and CDR2 YENEEA. Written as DNA, the CDR3 is TGTGCCAGCAGCATACAACAGGGGTCCGGGGAGCTGTTTTTT. Protein: CASSIQQGSGELFF.